The 8 T cell receptor beta chains presented below share a single source sample, sequenced in a study of OX40 agonist ivuxolimab in advanced cancers. Measured with immunoSEQ multiplex PCR; TCRdb has only the in-frame clones, and not every one. The sample holds about 68,000 clones, 80% to 90% seen once. The specimen was CD4+ or CD8+ T cells sorted from blood, collected in a trial of the OX40 agonist ivuxolimab. These receptors originate from an adult with an advanced solid tumor such as melanoma, head and neck, liver or kidney cancer.

This chain uses TRBV7-9 with TRBJ1-1, with D uncertain. CDR3 length equals 12 residues. Trimming pared 1 base from V and 4 bases from J, leaving 4 bases between. CDR1 is SEHNR, CDR2 FQNEAQ, per germline (reference sequence). CDR3 DNA sequence: TGTGCCAGCAGCTTAGAGGCCACTGAAGCTTTCTTT. Translating gives CASSLEATEAFF.

This clone was counted a single time. The genes are TRBV30 and TRBJ1-2; D is undetermined. The CDR3 sequence is 16 residues long. Between the trimmed V and J ends, which lost 0 bases and 2 bases, there was a span of 16 bases. Looked up from germline, CDR1 is GTSNPN and CDR2 is SVGIG (reference sequence). For the CDR3, the DNA is TGTGCCTGGAGTGTACCTGCGAGCGGCGGGAACTATGGCTACACCTTC. This codes for CAWSVPASGGNYGYTF. Looking up the rest from reference TRBV30 and TRBJ1-2 gives the full variable domain: SQTIHQWPATLVQPVGSPLSLECTVEGTSNPNLYWYRQAAGRGLQLLFYSVGIGQISSEVPQNLSASRPQDRQFILSSKKLLLSDSGFYLCAWSVPASGGNYGYTFGSGTRLTVV.

V is TRBV5-6 and J is TRBJ2-2; TRBD1 matches at 8 bases. This CDR3 comprises 15 residues. The junction had 9 bases not matched to a gene; V was cut back by 7 bases and J by 4 bases. Germline values: CDR1 SGHDT, CDR2 YYEEEE. CDR3 bases: TGTGCCAGCGAAATCCTTGACAGGGGCACCGGGGAGCTGTTTTTT. Protein sequence: CASEILDRGTGELFF.

The chain carries TRBV28 and TRBJ2-5, with D unclear. Trimming took 8 bases from V and 5 from J, leaving 9 bases between them. The germline V gene encodes CDR1 MDHEN and CDR2 SYDVKM. CDR3 length: 11 residues. The CDR3 sequence is CASWQRETQYF. The DNA for the CDR3 is TGTGCCAGCTGGCAACGGGAGACCCAGTACTTC.

This chain connects TRBV29-1 to TRBJ1-5; D is perhaps TRBD1 (5 bases). The V end was cut by 4 bases, the J end by 9 bases, with 19 bases between. From germline, CDR1 is SQVTM and CDR2 ANQGSEA. This CDR3 has 14 residues. This CDR3 reads CSVGGDSEQGPQHF. The CDR3 DNA is TGCAGCGTTGGGGGAGACAGTGAGCAGGGGCCCCAGCATTTT.

The chain recombines TRBV7-9 with TRBJ2-5; D gene unclear. V gave up 2 bases and J gave up 5 bases, with 15 bases separating them. The CDR3 loop spans 15 amino acids. The germline V gene encodes CDR1 SEHNR and CDR2 FQNEAQ (reference sequence). CDR3 residues: CASSLSGAVGETQYF. The CDR3 nucleotides are TGTGCCAGCAGCTTAAGTGGCGCGGTGGGGGAGACCCAGTACTTC.

The chain has TRBV4-2 and TRBJ2-1, with 7 bases fitting TRBD1. The J segment lost 4 bases and the V segment lost 4 bases, leaving 4 bases of the junction unmatched. The germline CDR1 and CDR2 sequences are LGHNA and YNFKEQ. This CDR3 region has 14 residues. The CDR3 loop is CASSRSDRYNEQFF. CDR3 sequence (DNA): TGTGCCAGCAGCCGGTCGGACAGGTACAATGAGCAGTTCTTC.

This chain connects TRBV28 to TRBJ1-2, with no clear D. From germline, CDR1 is MDHEN and CDR2 SYDVKM. CDR3 length: 15 residues. With 6 bases removed from V and 4 bases from J, the gap between germline ends came to 18 bases. The chain's CDR3 is CASSPGGRFTYGYTF. CDR3 coding DNA: TGTGCCAGCAGCCCGGGAGGGAGGTTTACCTATGGCTACACCTTC.